Included here is one T cell receptor (beta chain) sequence, with context. Libraries were prepared by immunoSEQ multiplex PCR; TCRdb keeps only in-frame clonotypes and omits some of them. The sample consists of 40,000 to 55,000 clones, over 85% of them appearing once. This specimen belongs to a study of blood T cell repertoires in COVID-19. The length of the CDR3 is 16 residues. The ends lost 4 bases at V and 2 bases at J; junction bases unmatched: 6. In germline, CDR1 is SNHLY, CDR2 FYNNEI. Sequencing was done on a sample of peripheral blood. The J gene is TRBJ2-1, the V gene TRBV2, with 9 bases fitting TRBD2. This sequence was found in a man aged 45-65 years with COVID-19, enrolled during active disease. The CDR3 here is CASSGPAGGPYNEQFF. The DNA for the CDR3 is TGTGCCAGCAGTGGTCCGGCGGGAGGGCCCTACAATGAGCAGTTCTTC. The variable domain in full, with the rest retrieved from reference TRBV2 and TRBJ2-1, is EPEVTQTPSHQVTQMGQEVILRCVPISNHLYFYWYRQILGQKVEFLVSFYNNEISEKSEIFDDQFSVERPDGSNFTLKIRSTKLEDSAMYFCASSGPAGGPYNEQFFGPGTRLTVL.